This is a list of T cell receptor beta chains from one sample in a study of identical twins. TCRdb reanalysed the 5' RACE reads using MiXCR and keeps one entry per CDR3 protein. The sample holds hundreds of thousands of distinct CDR3 sequences, roughly 18% seen once. These data were also filed under a second study, of T cells expressing NK-cell markers.

Source material: PBMCs. These receptors were taken from a woman between 18 and 30 years old in good health. Both conserved end residues are part of each CDR3. D genes are given only for firm matches. Size tells how often a clone was seen (once, few, many) or the class of an expanded clone, and some rows leave it out.

clone_size	j_call	v_call	d_call	cdr3_nt	cdr3_aa
-	TRBJ2-5	TRBV6-2/TRBV6-3	TRBD2	TGTGCCAGCAACCACGGTAGGACGGGGACTAGCGGGAGGCCCACCCAAGAGACCCAGTACTTC	CASNHGRTGTSGRPTQETQYF
few	TRBJ2-1	TRBV7-9	-	TGTGCCAGCAGCCCCGGAGGCACCTTGCGGCATGAGCAGTTCTTC	CASSPGGTLRHEQFF
few	TRBJ2-7	TRBV5-1	TRBD1	TGCGCCAGCAGCAGGACAGGGGATATGTACGAGCAGTACTTC	CASSRTGDMYEQYF
few	TRBJ2-1	TRBV20-1	-	TGCAGTGCTAGAGATCGGTCTAGCTCTATTGAGCAGTTCTTC	CSARDRSSSIEQFF
-	TRBJ2-3	TRBV9	TRBD1	TGTGCCAGCGGCGACGCCCCTCACGGGACAGACTCCACAGATACGCAGTATTTT	CASGDAPHGTDSTDTQYF
few	TRBJ2-4	TRBV18	-	TGTGCCAGCTCACCCGGGATGCCCAAAAACATTCAGTACTTC	CASSPGMPKNIQYF
many	TRBJ2-1	TRBV5-1	TRBD2	TGCGCCAGCAGCTTGGGGCCGGGACTAGGGTCCTACAATGAGCAGTTCTTC	CASSLGPGLGSYNEQFF
-	TRBJ1-4	TRBV5-1	TRBD1	TGCGCCAGCCGCGGGACAGATAATGAAAAACTGTTTTTT	CASRGTDNEKLFF
-	TRBJ1-5	TRBV12-3/TRBV12-4	-	TGTGCCAGCAGTTTGATGGGGGTCCCCCAGCCCCAGCATTTT	CASSLMGVPQPQHF
-	TRBJ1-1	TRBV20-1	-	TGCAGTGCTAGGTCGGGGGCCTCTGACACTGAAGCTTTCTTT	CSARSGASDTEAFF
-	TRBJ2-7	TRBV7-9	TRBD1	TGTGCCAGCAGCGCGACCGGACAGGCCCTCTACGAGCAGTACTTC	CASSATGQALYEQYF
few	TRBJ1-5	TRBV7-2	-	TGTGCCAGCAGCTCCCGGATCCAATTGGGCAATCAGCCCCAGCATTTT	CASSSRIQLGNQPQHF
few	TRBJ2-5	TRBV11-2	-	TGTGCCAGCAGCTTCGTCAACGGGCCCAGAGAGACCCAGTACTTC	CASSFVNGPRETQYF
-	TRBJ2-1	TRBV4-3	TRBD1	TGCGCCAGCAGCCCGAGGACCGGGACAGGGGGCGATGAGCAGTTCTTC	CASSPRTGTGGDEQFF
-	TRBJ2-2	TRBV12-3/TRBV12-4	-	TGTGCCAGCAGTAACAGGGTTGAGACCGGGGAGCTGTTTTTT	CASSNRVETGELFF
-	TRBJ1-2	TRBV12-3/TRBV12-4	TRBD1	TGTGCCAGCAGTTTATCGTCATGGACAGGGGCTGGCTACACCTTC	CASSLSSWTGAGYTF
-	TRBJ2-5	TRBV6-6	-	TGTGCCAGCAGGACCCTTGAAGACGAGACCCAGTACTTC	CASRTLEDETQYF
many	TRBJ2-1	TRBV10-3	-	TGTGCCATCAGTGTCAATCACAATATGGCGGAGCGGCAGTTCTTC	CAISVNHNMAERQFF
few	TRBJ1-5	TRBV7-6	-	TGTGCCAGCAGCCTCGATGGCAGGGTCCGCAATCAGCCCCAGCATTTT	CASSLDGRVRNQPQHF
few	TRBJ1-2	TRBV3-1	-	TGTGCCAGCAGCCACCGGGACGGTCACTATGGCTACACCTTC	CASSHRDGHYGYTF
few	TRBJ2-1	TRBV18	-	TGTGCCAGCTCCGGTGCGGCAGGGAATTCGGATGAGCAGTTCTTC	CASSGAAGNSDEQFF
-	TRBJ2-3	TRBV20-1	TRBD2	TGCAGTGCTATCGTCTTGACTAGCAATGAGGCGGATTTT	CSAIVLTSNEADF
-	TRBJ2-5	TRBV10-1	-	TGCGCCAGCAGGCTAGCGCCTAATCGAGGGAAGACCCAGTACTTC	CASRLAPNRGKTQYF
-	TRBJ2-3	TRBV9	TRBD1	TGTGCCAGCAGCGACGAGCGAGGGGACAGATATACGCAGTATTTT	CASSDERGDRYTQYF
few	TRBJ2-3	TRBV20-1	-	TGCAGTGCCGACGGTACCGGTGGGGGAAGCACAGATACGCAGTATTTT	CSADGTGGGSTDTQYF
-	TRBJ2-5	TRBV27	-	TGTGCCAGCAGTTTTTACAGAAATCAAGAGACCCAGTACTTC	CASSFYRNQETQYF
many	TRBJ2-3	TRBV5-6	TRBD2	TGTGCCAGCAGCCCGGGACTAGCGGGAGTAGATACGCAGTATTTT	CASSPGLAGVDTQYF
few	TRBJ1-4	TRBV15	-	TGTGCCACCAGCAGTGTCGGGGAGGGAAATGAAAAACTGTTTTTT	CATSSVGEGNEKLFF
few	TRBJ2-1	TRBV6-4	TRBD2	TGTGCCAGCAGTACTAGCGGGGCGGATGGCGAGCAGTTCTTC	CASSTSGADGEQFF